This is a list of T cell receptor beta chains from one sample in a study of blood T cell repertoires in COVID-19. TCRdb keeps only in-frame clones here, not all; method: immunoSEQ multiplex PCR. Of around 220,000 clones in the sample, around 88% are singletons; the top ten hold roughly 15%. Sequences were obtained from PBMCs or T cells enriched from blood (not recorded which). The receptors derive from a woman between 45 and 60 years old with acute COVID-19. Both conserved end residues are part of each CDR3. D genes are given only for firm matches. The size field is filled for only some rows; it gives once, few, many or a size class.

d_call j_call clone_size v_call cdr3_aa cdr3_nt
TRBD2 TRBJ2-1 - TRBV25-1 CASRPRWGEGRDAEQFF TGTGCCAGCCGCCCGAGGTGGGGGGAGGGGCGAGACGCTGAGCAGTTCTTC
TRBD1 TRBJ2-7 - TRBV4-2 CASSQGDRVSYEQYF TGTGCCAGCAGCCAAGGAGACAGGGTCTCCTACGAGCAGTACTTC
- TRBJ2-7 - TRBV28 CASSPTQGRAEQYF TGTGCCAGCAGTCCCACACAGGGAAGGGCCGAGCAGTACTTC
- TRBJ1-1 few TRBV7-9 CASSLGQVLGAEAFF TGTGCCAGCAGCTTAGGCCAGGTTTTAGGTGCTGAAGCTTTCTTT
- TRBJ2-2 - TRBV19 CASSMAGRGISTGELFF TGTGCCAGTAGTATGGCTGGACGGGGGATCAGCACCGGGGAGCTGTTTTTT
TRBD2 TRBJ2-3 - TRBV9 CASSKQAGSTDTQYF TGTGCCAGCAGCAAACAAGCGGGGAGCACAGATACGCAGTATTTT
- TRBJ1-1 - TRBV28 CASSFWLDTEAFF TGTGCCAGCAGTTTCTGGCTGGACACTGAAGCTTTCTTT
- TRBJ2-1 once TRBV19 CASRQVGVNEQFF TGTGCCAGTAGACAGGTTGGAGTAAATGAGCAGTTCTTC
TRBD2 TRBJ2-1 - TRBV19 CASSIAGGPNEQFF TGTGCCAGTTCAATAGCGGGAGGACCCAATGAGCAGTTCTTC
TRBD2 TRBJ2-1 - TRBV6-2/TRBV6-3 CASSKPLGGFNEQFF TGTGCCAGCAGTAAACCTTTGGGGGGGTTCAATGAGCAGTTCTTC
- TRBJ2-7 - TRBV28 CASTPGRSYEQYF TGTGCCAGCACCCCGGGAAGGAGCTACGAGCAGTACTTC
- TRBJ1-2 - TRBV12-3/TRBV12-4 CASSFLENGYTF TGTGCCAGCAGTTTTCTAGAGAATGGCTACACCTTC
TRBD1 TRBJ2-7 once TRBV7-2 CASSPAGTDYEQYF TGTGCCAGCAGCCCGGCCGGGACAGACTACGAGCAGTACTTC
TRBD1 TRBJ2-1 - TRBV19 CASRDRDRYNEQFF TGTGCCAGTAGAGACCGGGACAGGTACAATGAGCAGTTCTTC
- TRBJ2-3 - TRBV6-4 CASSVGGTDTQYF TGTGCCAGCAGCGTCGGGGGCACAGATACGCAGTATTTT
TRBD1 TRBJ1-1 - TRBV7-8 CASSQQGRGTEAFF TGTGCCAGCAGCCAACAGGGGCGAGGGACTGAAGCTTTCTTT
- TRBJ1-1 - TRBV5-4 CASSLTLAQGRAFF TGTGCCAGCAGCTTGACCCTGGCACAGGGAAGAGCTTTCTTT
TRBD1 TRBJ1-5 - TRBV7-2 CASTQDRGNQPQHF TGTGCCAGCACCCAAGACAGGGGGAATCAGCCCCAGCATTTT
- TRBJ2-2 once TRBV11-2 CASSTRTGTIAGELFF TGTGCCAGCAGCACCCGGACAGGGACTATTGCCGGGGAGCTGTTTTTT
- TRBJ2-4 - TRBV7-2 CASSPATGSLGNIQYF TGTGCCAGCAGTCCCGCGACGGGGTCTCTAGGAAACATTCAGTACTTC
- TRBJ2-6 - TRBV7-9 CASSLLRAGANVLTF TGTGCCAGCAGCTTACTCAGGGCTGGGGCCAACGTCCTGACTTTC
- TRBJ2-7 - TRBV2 CASSESHPYEQYF TGTGCCAGCAGTGAATCACACCCCTACGAGCAGTACTTC
TRBD2 TRBJ2-3 - TRBV3-1/TRBV3-2 CASSQPLLAGTSTDTQYF TGTGCCAGCAGCCAACCCCTACTAGCGGGGACTAGCACAGATACGCAGTATTTT
- TRBJ2-1 - TRBV29-1 CSVVPNESGDEQFF TGCAGCGTTGTCCCTAACGAGTCAGGGGATGAGCAGTTCTTC
TRBD2 TRBJ2-1 once TRBV29-1 CSVEAGGEYNEQFF TGCAGCGTGGAAGCGGGAGGGGAATACAATGAGCAGTTCTTC
- TRBJ1-4 - TRBV21-1 CASSPGGGSGQDWTTNEKLFF TGTGCCAGCAGCCCTGGGGGAGGGTCGGGACAAGATTGGACAACTAATGAAAAACTGTTTTTT
TRBD1 TRBJ1-5 - TRBV5-1 CASSLTGAYSNQPQHF TGCGCCAGCAGCTTGACAGGGGCGTATAGCAATCAGCCCCAGCATTTT
TRBD2 TRBJ2-7 once TRBV2 CASSEDGRAGYEQYF TGTGCCAGCAGTGAAGACGGGAGGGCCGGCTACGAGCAGTACTTC
- TRBJ1-5 - TRBV15 CATSSQGSNQPQHF TGTGCCACCAGCAGTCAGGGTAGCAATCAGCCCCAGCATTTT
- TRBJ2-1 - TRBV28 CASSLPGSLYEQFF TGTGCCAGCAGTTTGCCGGGGTCGCTCTATGAGCAGTTCTTC
- TRBJ2-6 - TRBV30 CAWREGSGANVLTF TGTGCCTGGAGGGAGGGTTCTGGGGCCAACGTCCTGACTTTC
TRBD1 TRBJ1-4 - TRBV19 CASSMGDREAEKLFF TGTGCCAGTAGTATGGGGGACAGGGAAGCCGAAAAACTGTTTTTT
TRBD1 TRBJ1-2 - TRBV28 CASSLSGTGYEGGYTF TGTGCCAGCAGTTTAAGTGGGACAGGGTATGAGGGTGGCTACACCTTC
- TRBJ1-6 - TRBV27 CASSLSPSSPLHF TGTGCCAGCAGTTTATCACCCAGTTCACCCCTCCACTTT
- TRBJ2-2 - TRBV19 CASKAGEAGELFF TGTGCCAGTAAGGCAGGGGAAGCCGGGGAGCTGTTTTTT
- TRBJ1-4 - TRBV18 CASSVTVLATNEKLFF TGTGCCAGCTCAGTGACAGTCCTTGCAACTAATGAAAAACTGTTTTTT
TRBD1 TRBJ2-6 - TRBV18 CASSPMTGGASGANVLTF TGTGCCAGCTCACCGATGACAGGGGGCGCTTCCGGGGCCAACGTCCTGACTTTC
- TRBJ2-7 - TRBV15 CATSHSSSYEQYF TGTGCCACCAGCCACTCGAGTAGTTACGAGCAGTACTTC
TRBD1 TRBJ1-1 - TRBV4-1 CASSLTGTGNTEAFF TGCGCCAGCAGCCTGACCGGGACAGGGAACACTGAAGCTTTCTTT
- TRBJ2-3 - TRBV4-1 CASSDLRDSTDTQYF TGCGCCAGCAGCGATTTACGCGATAGCACAGATACGCAGTATTTT
TRBD2 TRBJ2-5 - TRBV25-1 CASRTSGNQETQYF TGTGCCAGCAGAACTAGCGGGAACCAAGAGACCCAGTACTTC
TRBD2 TRBJ2-2 - TRBV5-1 CASSFLAGTGTGELFF TGCGCCAGCAGCTTTTTAGCGGGCACGGGCACCGGGGAGCTGTTTTTT
TRBD1 TRBJ1-5 - TRBV19 CASSIRDSRQPQHF TGTGCCAGTAGTATCCGGGACAGTCGGCAGCCCCAGCATTTT
TRBD2 TRBJ2-3 once TRBV28 CASSFPPLAGTDTQYF TGTGCCAGCAGTTTTCCCCCACTAGCGGGCACAGATACGCAGTATTTT
TRBD2 TRBJ2-3 - TRBV27 CASSLSGTRSDTQYF TGTGCCAGCAGTTTATCGGGGACTAGGTCAGATACGCAGTATTTT
- TRBJ1-5 - TRBV13 CASSLSASNQPQHF TGTGCCAGCAGCTTGAGTGCTAGCAATCAGCCCCAGCATTTT
TRBD1 TRBJ1-6 - TRBV2 CASSPTGTPPLHF TGTGCCAGCAGCCCGACAGGGACGCCACCCCTCCACTTT
TRBD1 TRBJ1-1 - TRBV27 CASSTRTGALSNTEAFF TGTGCCAGCAGTACCCGGACAGGGGCTCTTTCGAACACTGAAGCTTTCTTT
TRBD2 TRBJ2-7 - TRBV28 CASSPFGLAEVTYEQYF TGTGCCAGCAGTCCGTTCGGACTAGCGGAAGTCACCTACGAGCAGTACTTC
- TRBJ1-5 - TRBV28 CASSFQGRGGSQPQHF TGTGCCAGCAGTTTTCAGGGGAGGGGAGGTAGTCAGCCCCAGCATTTT
- TRBJ1-1 - TRBV10-3 CAISLTGGWTEAFF TGTGCCATCAGCCTCACGGGGGGATGGACTGAAGCTTTCTTT
TRBD2 TRBJ2-2 - TRBV15 CATSSLPGLAGAGELFF TGTGCCACCAGCAGTCTTCCGGGACTAGCGGGAGCCGGGGAGCTGTTTTTT